A single sample is the source of the 26 T cell receptor beta chains below, sequenced in a study of T-cell memory formation after mild COVID-19. TCRdb called the 5' RACE reads again in MiXCR, with one record for every CDR3 protein. Of roughly 140,000 distinct CDR3 sequences in the sample, roughly 13% were seen once. Sequencing was performed on PBMCs or a T cell subset sorted from them (not recorded which). The receptors here all came from an adult woman who had mild COVID-19 (a few samples of this study predate the infection). Cell type and time point are not known.

This clonotype occurred many times. This sequence joins TRBV20-1 and TRBJ2-2; D not resolved. The CDR3 is 16 residues long. Germline CDR1 DFQATT, CDR2 SNEGSKA (reference sequence). V dropped 0 bases and J dropped 1 base, with 12 bases sitting between them. In DNA, the CDR3 is TGCAGTGCTAGAGATTTGGAGAGGATGAACACCGGGGAGCTGTTTTTT. The encoded protein is CSARDLERMNTGELFF.

The chain joins TRBV4-1 to TRBJ2-3; 7 nucleotides agree with TRBD2. Looked up from germline, CDR1 is MGHRA and CDR2 is YSYEKL. Trimming at V came to 0 bases and at J to 7 bases, leaving 10 bases not matched to a gene. This CDR3 spans 16 amino acids. The CDR3 region has the DNA TGCGCCAGCAGCCAAGATGCTGGACTAGGTATAAATACGCAGTATTTT. This codes for CASSQDAGLGINTQYF.

The chain has TRBV6-5 and TRBJ2-1; D gene ambiguous. Trimming left V 0 bases short and J 3 bases short, with 6 bases between. Germline CDR1 is MNHEY and CDR2 is SVGAGI. CDR3 length: 14 residues. CDR3 protein: CASSYSNSYNEQFF. CDR3 nucleotide sequence: TGTGCCAGCAGTTACTCGAATAGCTACAATGAGCAGTTCTTC.

The rearrangement links TRBV2 to TRBJ2-5, with TRBD2 matching over 9 bases. The CDR3 sequence is 16 residues long. Germline V gives CDR1 SNHLY, CDR2 FYNNEI. The junction had 10 bases not matched to a gene; V was cut back by 3 bases and J by 5 bases. The CDR3 DNA sequence: TGTGCCAGCAGTGAGGGGGTAGCGGGGGTTGCGGAGACCCAGTACTTC. It is translated as CASSEGVAGVAETQYF.

The genes are TRBV4-1 and TRBJ2-3, with 9 bases fitting TRBD2. The CDR3 totals 16 residues. CDR1 MGHRA and CDR2 YSYEKL come from the germline V gene. The ends lost 0 bases at V and 1 base at J; junction bases unmatched: 2. This CDR3 is CASSQEPSGGTDTQYF. Written as DNA, the CDR3 is TGCGCCAGCAGCCAAGAACCTAGCGGGGGCACAGATACGCAGTATTTT.

This clonotype was counted only a few times. J is TRBJ2-7 and V is TRBV30; TRBD1 matches 11 bases. The CDR3 runs 14 residues. V shed 2 bases, J shed 3 bases, and the junction held 3 bases outside the gene matches. From germline, CDR1 is GTSNPN and CDR2 SVGIG (reference sequence). This chain's CDR3 is CAWSLGQGVYEQYF. The CDR3 DNA is TGTGCCTGGAGTTTGGGACAGGGGGTCTACGAGCAGTACTTC.

The V and J genes are TRBV19 and TRBJ2-7; D is uncertain. Trimming removed 5 bases from V and 4 bases from J, with 12 bases in between. The germline gives CDR1 LNHDA, CDR2 SQIVND (reference sequence). The CDR3 is made up of 13 amino acids. CDR3 loop: CASSPPSRYEQYF. The CDR3 DNA is TGTGCCAGTAGTCCCCCCAGCAGATACGAGCAGTACTTC.

This clonotype was recorded once. Given a much more abundant clone one base away, this may be a read error. The chain links TRBV5-1 to TRBJ2-7, with unresolved D. Germline assignment: CDR1 SGHRS and CDR2 YFSETQ. The length of the CDR3 is 12 residues. CDR3 sequence (DNA): TGCGCCAGAAGCTTGGAAGGGAACGAGCAGTACTTC. Translated, it gives CARSLEGNEQYF.

This clonotype was recorded a few times. CDR3 loop: CATSDLGTGGETQYF. DNA for the CDR3: TGTGCCACCAGTGATTTGGGGACAGGCGGGGAGACCCAGTACTTC. V gene TRBV24-1 combines with J gene TRBJ2-5, with TRBD1 identical over 8 bases. Trimming cost V 0 bases and J 5 bases; bases outside gene matches: 4. The CDR3 sequence is 15 residues long. Looked up from germline, CDR1 is KGHDR and CDR2 is SFDVKD.

Many counts were recorded for this clonotype. The rearrangement uses TRBV20-1 and TRBJ2-7; D ambiguous. This CDR3 contains 11 residues. Deletions cut 0 bases from V and 3 bases from J, with 3 bases between. The germline V gene encodes CDR1 DFQATT and CDR2 SNEGSKA (reference sequence). Here the CDR3 reads CSARDSYEQYF. CDR3 DNA: TGCAGTGCTAGAGATAGCTACGAGCAGTACTTC.

This clonotype was counted only a few times. The rearrangement uses TRBV7-8 and TRBJ2-5; TRBD2 aligns across 7 bases. Germline assignment: CDR1 SGHVS and CDR2 FQNEAQ. The trim removed 4 bases at V and 2 bases at J, leaving 25 bases unmatched. The CDR3 totals 21 residues. The CDR3: CASSSGSGGEGLLRGQETQYF. The DNA of the CDR3 is TGTGCCAGCAGCTCAGGGAGTGGGGGGGAAGGACTATTGCGTGGACAAGAGACCCAGTACTTC.

The rearrangement joins TRBV4-3 to TRBJ2-1; possibly TRBD2 for D (6 bases). Germline V gives CDR1 LGHNA, CDR2 YSLEER. Trimming shortened V by 2 bases and J by 0 bases, and 23 bases separated the two germline ends. The CDR3 loop spans 20 amino acids. The CDR3 is CASSQFLPAGIIRSYNEQFF. As DNA, the CDR3 is TGCGCCAGCAGCCAATTCCTCCCGGCGGGAATCATTCGCTCCTACAATGAGCAGTTCTTC.

This clonotype was counted only a few times. For the CDR3, the DNA is TGTGCCAGCAGTTTATCGAGGAGCGGGACGACAGATACGCAGTATTTT. This encodes CASSLSRSGTTDTQYF. The chain employs TRBV27 and TRBJ2-3; TRBD2 aligns across 7 bases. Germline CDR1 and CDR2: MNHEY and SMNVEV (reference sequence). The CDR3 runs to 16 residues. J lost 3 bases, V lost 0 bases, and 6 bases had no gene match.

This clonotype was counted a few times. This rearrangement joins TRBV6-2 or TRBV6-3 to TRBJ1-3; tentative D call: TRBD1 (6 bases). Trimming removed 2 bases at V and 0 bases at J, with 14 bases between. Germline assignment: CDR1 MNHEY and CDR2 SVGEGT. The CDR3 covers 17 residues. CDR3 nucleotides: TGTGCCAGCAGTTACGCCGGGACACCTGACTCTGGAAACACCATATATTTT. Translated: CASSYAGTPDSGNTIYF.

The chain has TRBV11-2 and TRBJ1-1; no clear D. V was cut by 0 bases and J by 5 bases, with 16 bases left in between. Per germline, CDR1 SGHAT and CDR2 FQNNGV. CDR3 length equals 16 residues. The CDR3 sequence is CASSLEQRAGRTEAFF. The CDR3 DNA is TGTGCCAGCAGCTTAGAGCAGCGGGCGGGTCGGACTGAAGCTTTCTTT.

The rearrangement joins TRBV7-9 to TRBJ1-1, with D unclear. With 5 bases removed from V and 8 bases from J, the gap between germline ends came to 12 bases. The germline gives CDR1 SEHNR, CDR2 FQNEAQ (reference sequence). The CDR3 covers 12 residues. CDR3 in amino acids: CASSPLLPEAFF. The CDR3 coding sequence is TGTGCCAGCAGCCCTTTACTTCCCGAAGCTTTCTTT. Based on the CDR3 plus reference TRBV7-9 and TRBJ1-1, the full variable domain is DTGVSQNPRHKITKRGQNVTFRCDPISEHNRLYWYRQTLGQGPEFLTYFQNEAQLEKSRLLSDRFSAERPKGSFSTLEIQRTEQGDSAMYLCASSPLLPEAFFGQGTRLTVV.

This clonotype was counted at least ten times. This chain links TRBV24-1 with TRBJ2-1, with D tentatively TRBD2 (6 bases). V shed 6 bases and J shed 4 bases, with 21 bases lying between them. CDR1 and CDR2 (germline): KGHDR, SFDVKD. This CDR3 has 17 amino acids. The CDR3 region has the DNA TGTGCCACCAGTATAGGACGTCGCGGGACGGGTTACAATGAGCAGTTCTTC. It specifies CATSIGRRGTGYNEQFF.

V is TRBV27 and J is TRBJ1-3; D is perhaps TRBD1 (5 bases). This CDR3 has 14 amino acids. In germline, CDR1 is MNHEY, CDR2 SMNVEV (reference sequence). Deletions cut 3 bases from V and 4 bases from J, with 10 bases between. This CDR3 reads CASSLQGTGNTIYF. As DNA, the CDR3 is TGTGCCAGCAGTTTGCAGGGTACCGGAAACACCATATATTTT.

The sample holds a few counts of this clonotype. The chain combines TRBV6-5 with TRBJ2-5, with no clear D. V shed 0 bases and J shed 1 base, with 15 bases lying between them. CDR3 length: 17 amino acids. The germline CDR1 and CDR2 sequences are MNHEY and SVGAGI. CDR3 sequence (DNA): TGTGCCAGCAGTTACTCGACCCCTACCTTACTCCAAGAGACCCAGTACTTC. This encodes CASSYSTPTLLQETQYF.

The count of this clonotype is one. The chain couples TRBV24-1 to TRBJ1-5; 7 bases match TRBD1. The CDR3 consists of 14 residues. Per the germline V gene, CDR1 is KGHDR and CDR2 is SFDVKD. J was trimmed by 0 bases and V by 7 bases; bases with no gene match: 2. The CDR3 nucleotides are TGTGCCACCAGGGGGACAGATAGCAATCAGCCCCAGCATTTT. It translates to CATRGTDSNQPQHF.

This clonotype was seen more than once but under ten times. This chain links TRBV5-1 with TRBJ1-1, with a tentative D call TRBD1 (5 bases). Germline CDR1 and CDR2: SGHRS and YFSETQ. V lost 1 base, J lost 1 base, and 14 bases lay in between. The CDR3 consists of 16 residues. The CDR3, as DNA: TGCGCCAGCAGCTTGCGGGGGAGGATGGGGAACACTGAAGCTTTCTTT. It is translated as CASSLRGRMGNTEAFF. The full variable domain, its missing parts supplied by reference TRBV5-1 and TRBJ1-1, is KAGVTQTPRYLIKTRGQQVTLSCSPISGHRSVSWYQQTPGQGLQFLFEYFSETQRNKGNFPGRFSGRQFSNSRSEMNVSTLELGDSALYLCASSLRGRMGNTEAFFGQGTRLTVV.

Only one count was recorded for this clonotype. The CDR3: CASSAQAGTGTYEQYF. The CDR3 DNA is TGTGCCAGCAGCGCCCAGGCCGGGACAGGCACCTACGAGCAGTACTTC. The rearrangement joins TRBV7-6 to TRBJ2-7; 8 nucleotides line up with TRBD1. Germline V gene lookup returns CDR1 SGHVS and CDR2 FNYEAQ. This CDR3 region has 16 residues. V gave up 5 bases and J gave up 2 bases; unmatched junction bases: 11. Using reference TRBV7-6 and TRBJ2-7 for the parts outside the CDR3, the full variable domain is GAGVSQSPRYKVTKRGQDVALRCDPISGHVSLYWYRQALGQGPEFLTYFNYEAQQDKSGLPNDRFSAERPEGSISTLTIQRTEQRDSAMYRCASSAQAGTGTYEQYFGPGTRLTVT.

The chain carries TRBV21-1 and TRBJ1-1; TRBD1 reflects the table's D call only, with no check against the DNA. TRBV21-1 is reported as a pseudogene. This CDR3 spans 16 amino acids. CDR3 in DNA: TGTGCCAGCAGCTTGGGAGGGGGCTTGATTAACACTGAAGCTTTCTTT. Protein: CASSLGGGLINTEAFF.

V is TRBV29-1 and J is TRBJ1-2; TRBD1 matches 10 bases. CDR3 size: 13 residues. V shed 8 bases and J 4 bases; nucleotides not matched to a gene: 7. Germline CDR1 and CDR2: SQVTM and ANQGSEA. CDR3 in amino acids: CSSKTGGAYGYTF. The CDR3 DNA is TGCAGCTCCAAGACAGGGGGCGCCTATGGCTACACCTTC.

Concerning this clonotype itself: With a much larger clone just one base away, this may be a read error. The chain uses TRBV4-2 and TRBJ2-5; tentative D call: TRBD1 (5 bases). CDR3 length: 15 residues. Germline CDR1 is LGHNA and CDR2 is YNFKEQ. CDR3 loop: CASSKEPGRQETQYF. CDR3 in DNA: TGTGCCAGCAGCAAAGAGCCAGGGCGGCAAGAGACCCAGTACTTC.

The chain carries TRBV5-1 and TRBJ1-2, with 7 bases identical to TRBD1. After removal of 4 bases from V and 6 bases from J, the junction contained 12 bases not matched to a gene. This CDR3 is built from 15 residues. The germline CDR1 and CDR2 sequences are SGHRS and YFSETQ. The CDR3 sequence is CASSRDSPKVDGYTF. CDR3 bases: TGCGCCAGCAGCCGGGACAGCCCCAAAGTCGATGGCTACACCTTC.